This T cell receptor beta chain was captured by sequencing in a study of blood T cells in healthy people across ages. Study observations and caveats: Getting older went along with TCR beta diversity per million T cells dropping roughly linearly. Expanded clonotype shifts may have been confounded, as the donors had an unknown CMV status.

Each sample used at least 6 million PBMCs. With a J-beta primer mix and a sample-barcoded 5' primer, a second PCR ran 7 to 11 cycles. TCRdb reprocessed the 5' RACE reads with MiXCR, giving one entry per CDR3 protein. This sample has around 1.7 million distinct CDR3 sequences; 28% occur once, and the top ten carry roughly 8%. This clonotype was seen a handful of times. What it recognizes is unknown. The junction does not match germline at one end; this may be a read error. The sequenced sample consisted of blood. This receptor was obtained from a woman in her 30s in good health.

The chain's CDR3 is CASSLDAASSSYGQYF. For the CDR3, the DNA is TGTGCCAGCAGCTTAGACGCAGCGTCGAGCTCCTACGGGCAGTACTTC. The chain couples TRBV7-2 to TRBJ2-7; the D is unclear. In germline, CDR1 is SGHTA, CDR2 FQGNSA. This CDR3 has 16 residues.